The 30 T cell receptor beta chains below all came from one sample that was sequenced in a study of cytomegalovirus exposure and HLA in healthy donors. PCR involved 60 Vbeta and 13 Jbeta primers. Assay: immunoSEQ multiplex PCR; the TCRdb copy retains only in-frame clones and omits some. The ten top clones account for approximately 6.4%, within a sample of approximately 180,000 clones. Sequenced material: PBMCs. These receptors all stem from a man younger than 40 in good health and CMV-seronegative.

The CDR3 protein is CASSFRGNNYGYTF. CDR3 DNA: TGTGCCAGCAGTTTCAGGGGGAACAACTATGGCTACACCTTC. The chain links TRBV27 to TRBJ1-2; TRBD1 aligns across 7 bases. Germline CDR1 is MNHEY and CDR2 is SMNVEV (reference sequence). The CDR3 extends over 14 amino acids. Trimming cost V 3 bases and J 2 bases; bases outside gene matches: 3.

The chain recombines TRBV5-4 with TRBJ1-1; D gene ambiguous. V lost 4 bases and J 1 base, leaving 8 bases between the germline ends. The CDR3 is 13 amino acids. Germline V gives CDR1 SGHNT, CDR2 YYREEE (reference sequence). CDR3 bases: TGTGCCAGCAGCCCGGGGAAGAACACTGAAGCTTTCTTT. It encodes CASSPGKNTEAFF.

A note on this clone: The junction and the germline gene differ at one end; a read error may be behind it. The chain links TRBV10-2 to TRBJ2-7, with a weak D call TRBD1 (7 bases). The CDR3 runs to 13 residues. The germline V gene encodes CDR1 WSHSY and CDR2 SAAADI. CDR3 loop: CASSESGDSQGGF. The CDR3, as DNA: TGCGCCAGCAGTGAGTCGGGTGACTCTCAGGGGGGCTTC.

This rearrangement joins TRBV5-1 to TRBJ2-3; D not resolved. V was clipped by 0 bases and J by 2 bases, with 4 bases between them. The CDR3 length is 13 residues. Germline V gene sequence: CDR1 SGHRS, CDR2 YFSETQ. The chain's CDR3 is CASSLDYTDTQYF. The CDR3 bases are TGCGCCAGCAGCTTGGACTACACAGATACGCAGTATTTT. Full variable domain (missing parts from reference TRBV5-1 and TRBJ2-3): KAGVTQTPRYLIKTRGQQVTLSCSPISGHRSVSWYQQTPGQGLQFLFEYFSETQRNKGNFPGRFSGRQFSNSRSEMNVSTLELGDSALYLCASSLDYTDTQYFGPGTRLTVL.

The chain links TRBV18 to TRBJ1-5; D might be TRBD1 (5 bases). Germline V gene data show CDR1 as KGHSH and CDR2 as LQKENI. The V and J ends lost 10 bases and 4 bases respectively, with 17 bases between them. This CDR3 region has 14 residues. The CDR3 sequence: CATAAGGRNQPQHF. CDR3 in DNA: TGTGCCACCGCTGCGGGGGGACGGAATCAGCCCCAGCATTTT.

The V gene is TRBV27, the J gene TRBJ2-7; a possible D gene is TRBD1 (5 bases). V lost 2 bases and J lost 2, with 10 bases in between. The germline CDR1 and CDR2 sequences are MNHEY and SMNVEV (reference sequence). CDR3 size: 14 residues. CDR3 DNA sequence: TGTGCCAGCAGTTTAGAAGGGGTCCCCTACGAGCAGTACTTC. Its protein product is CASSLEGVPYEQYF.

CDR3 sequence: CASSVDRGAGQGYGYTF. DNA for the CDR3: TGTGCCAGCAGCGTAGATCGGGGGGCGGGACAGGGGTATGGCTACACCTTC. This chain connects TRBV9 to TRBJ1-2; 10 bases are shared with TRBD1. Germline CDR1 reads SGDLS; CDR2 reads YYNGEE. Unmatched junction bases numbered 10, after V lost 0 bases and J lost 5 bases. The CDR3 runs 17 residues.

In DNA, the CDR3 is TGTGCCAGCAGCTTGAATTCAGGTTTCAATCAGCCCCAGCATTTT. It encodes CASSLNSGFNQPQHF. The chain is built from TRBV7-8 and TRBJ1-5; D is undetermined. Trimming took off 3 bases at V and 3 bases at J, with 12 bases between the two ends. CDR3 length: 15 residues. Germline CDR1 is SGHVS and CDR2 is FQNEAQ.

This chain uses TRBV5-1 with TRBJ2-3; possibly TRBD1 for D (6 bases). V shed 0 bases and J shed 5 bases, with 13 bases lying between them. The CDR3 runs 15 residues. Germline V CDR1 and CDR2: SGHRS, YFSETQ. The CDR3 nucleotides are TGCGCCAGCAGCTTGGGGGGGCCGCGAGGAGATACGCAGTATTTT. Translated, it gives CASSLGGPRGDTQYF.

This chain links TRBV7-2 with TRBJ1-4; TRBD1 agrees at 7 bases. The CDR3 spans 15 residues. Germline V gene sequence: CDR1 SGHTA, CDR2 FQGNSA. Trimming removed 6 bases from V and 2 bases from J; junction bases left unmatched: 6. DNA of the CDR3: TGTGCCAGCAGTCGGCAACAGGGGACTAATGAAAAACTGTTTTTT. Translation: CASSRQQGTNEKLFF. Complete variable domain (other parts from reference TRBV7-2 and TRBJ1-4): GAGVSQSPSNKVTEKGKDVELRCDPISGHTALYWYRQSLGQGLEFLIYFQGNSAPDKSGLPSDRFSAERTGGSVSTLTIQRTQQEDSAVYLCASSRQQGTNEKLFFGSGTQLSVL.

J is TRBJ2-7 and V is TRBV18; D is perhaps TRBD2 (5 bases). This CDR3 region has 13 residues. In germline, CDR1 is KGHSH, CDR2 LQKENI. The V end lost 3 bases, the J end lost 3 bases, and 9 bases lay between the germline ends. The CDR3 region has the DNA TGTGCCAGCTCACCCGGGAACAACTACGAGCAGTACTTC. Amino acids: CASSPGNNYEQYF. The full variable domain, with the rest looked up from reference TRBV18 and TRBJ2-7, is NAGVMQNPRHLVRRRGQEARLRCSPMKGHSHVYWYRQLPEEGLKFMVYLQKENIIDESGMPKERFSAEFPKEGPSILRIQQVVRGDSAAYFCASSPGNNYEQYFGPGTRLTVT.

V is TRBV5-4 and J is TRBJ2-2, with a tentative D call TRBD2 (6 bases). Germline-derived CDR1 and CDR2 are SGHNT and YYREEE (reference sequence). V lost 4 bases to trimming and J lost 4 bases, with 17 bases between them. This CDR3 has 16 residues. This chain's CDR3 is CASSPGSPAFTGELFF. The CDR3 DNA reads as TGTGCCAGCAGCCCCGGGAGCCCAGCCTTCACCGGGGAGCTGTTTTTT. The full variable domain, completed using reference TRBV5-4 and TRBJ2-2, is ETGVTQSPTHLIKTRGQQVTLRCSSQSGHNTVSWYQQALGQGPQFIFQYYREEENGRGNFPPRFSGLQFPNYSSELNVNALELDDSALYLCASSPGSPAFTGELFFGEGSRLTVL.

The V gene is TRBV5-4, the J gene TRBJ2-7; D not resolved. Germline V gene data show CDR1 as SGHNT and CDR2 as YYREEE (reference sequence). The CDR3 runs 14 residues. With 4 bases removed from V and 3 bases from J, the gap between germline ends came to 14 bases. CDR3: CASSLGLGYYEQYF. The CDR3 DNA follows: TGTGCCAGCAGCCTAGGATTGGGTTACTACGAGCAGTACTTC.

The J gene is TRBJ2-7, the V gene TRBV11-2, with D possibly being TRBD2 (6 bases). Trimming removed 1 base from V and 6 bases from J, with 10 bases in between. CDR1 and CDR2 (germline): SGHAT, FQNNGV. This CDR3 contains 13 residues. The CDR3 nucleotides read TGTGCCAGCAGCTTAGTGGAGGGATCCGAGCAGTACTTC. It is translated as CASSLVEGSEQYF.

The genes are TRBV7-9 and TRBJ1-2; no clear D. Germline V gives CDR1 SEHNR, CDR2 FQNEAQ (reference sequence). Trimming stripped 5 bases from V and 3 bases from J, with 10 bases between. This CDR3 region has 13 residues. Here the CDR3 reads CASSPPMDYGYTF. The CDR3 DNA reads as TGTGCCAGCAGCCCCCCTATGGACTATGGCTACACCTTC.

The V call is TRBV6-5, the J call TRBJ1-1; D remains ambiguous. Germline CDR1 MNHEY, CDR2 SVGAGI. V dropped 4 bases and J dropped 0 bases, with 12 bases sitting between them. The length of the CDR3 is 15 residues. The CDR3 region is CASSSPSSMNTEAFF. For the CDR3, the DNA is TGTGCCAGCAGTTCCCCGTCGAGTATGAACACTGAAGCTTTCTTT.

V gene TRBV29-1 combines with J gene TRBJ1-1; D might be TRBD1 (6 bases). The V gene lost 6 bases and the J gene lost 1 base, with 6 bases spanning the gap. The germline gives CDR1 SQVTM, CDR2 ANQGSEA. The CDR3 totals 11 residues. The CDR3 here is CSVQGNTEAFF. For the CDR3, the DNA is TGCAGCGTACAGGGGAACACTGAAGCTTTCTTT. Filled out from reference TRBV29-1 and TRBJ1-1, the complete variable domain reads SAVISQKPSRDICQRGTSLTIQCQVDSQVTMMFWYRQQPGQSLTLIATANQGSEATYESGFVIDKFPISRPNLTFSTLTVSNMSPEDSSIYLCSVQGNTEAFFGQGTRLTVV.

The chain combines TRBV5-1 with TRBJ1-2, with no clear D. V lost 0 bases and J 0 bases, leaving 6 bases between the germline ends. Germline loops: CDR1 SGHRS, CDR2 YFSETQ. CDR3 length: 14 amino acids. The chain's CDR3 is CASSLAESNYGYTF. CDR3 nucleotide sequence: TGCGCCAGCAGCTTGGCCGAGTCTAACTATGGCTACACCTTC.

The chain combines TRBV15 with TRBJ1-1; tentatively, D is TRBD1 (5 bases). Deletions cut 3 bases from V and 1 base from J, with 12 bases between. CDR1 and CDR2 (germline): LNHNV, YYDKDF (reference sequence). The CDR3 has 15 residues. CDR3 region: CATSRALGGNTEAFF. The CDR3 bases are TGTGCCACCAGCAGGGCCCTCGGGGGGAACACTGAAGCTTTCTTT.

This chain uses TRBV4-2 with TRBJ2-5, with TRBD2 identical over 11 bases. The J call is in doubt because the DNA end fits TRBJ2-7 better. CDR1 is LGHNA and CDR2 is YNFKEQ in the germline V gene. This CDR3 contains 17 residues. CDR3 loop: CASSQDMTSGTPYEQYF. For the CDR3, the DNA is TGTGCCAGCAGCCAAGATATGACTAGCGGGACACCATACGAGCAGTACTTC.

The gene calls are TRBV5-1 and TRBJ1-1; no firm D call. Trimming took 0 bases from V and 1 from J, leaving 7 bases between them. Germline V CDR1 and CDR2: SGHRS, YFSETQ. The length of the CDR3 is 14 residues. CDR3 loop: CASSLGGPNTEAFF. The CDR3 coding sequence is TGCGCCAGCAGCTTGGGCGGCCCGAACACTGAAGCTTTCTTT. The full variable domain, in which reference TRBV5-1 and TRBJ1-1 provide the parts outside the CDR3, is KAGVTQTPRYLIKTRGQQVTLSCSPISGHRSVSWYQQTPGQGLQFLFEYFSETQRNKGNFPGRFSGRQFSNSRSEMNVSTLELGDSALYLCASSLGGPNTEAFFGQGTRLTVV.

This rearrangement joins TRBV29-1 to TRBJ1-5, with no clear D. Germline CDR1 is SQVTM and CDR2 is ANQGSEA. Trimming stripped 4 bases from V and 3 bases from J, with 10 bases between. This CDR3 contains 13 residues. The CDR3 spells CSVVVGLNQPQHF. The CDR3 bases are TGCAGCGTTGTGGTAGGACTCAATCAGCCCCAGCATTTT.

The genes are TRBV11-2 and TRBJ2-1, with D possibly being TRBD2 (5 bases). Germline CDR1 is SGHAT and CDR2 is FQNNGV. CDR3 length: 14 amino acids. V lost 3 bases to trimming and J lost 6 bases, with 12 bases between them. CDR3 residues: CASSFQLDRNEQFF. CDR3 DNA sequence: TGTGCCAGCAGCTTTCAACTAGATCGCAATGAGCAGTTCTTC.

With regard to this clone: At one boundary the junction diverges from the germline segment, which might be a read error. The V gene is TRBV4-1, the J gene TRBJ2-7, with unresolved D. CDR3 length equals 14 residues. The germline V gene encodes CDR1 MGHRA and CDR2 YSYEKL. The CDR3 loop reads CASSQDQWLTPTQF. The CDR3 nucleotides read TGCGCCAGCAGCCAAGATCAGTGGCTGACTCCGACCCAATTC.

J is TRBJ1-1 and V is TRBV19, with D unresolved. Trimming shortened V by 3 bases and J by 10 bases, and 15 bases separated the two germline ends. CDR1 and CDR2 from the germline V gene are LNHDA and SQIVND (reference sequence). This CDR3 region has 13 residues. The CDR3 region is CASSMVGRAPAFF. The CDR3 coding sequence is TGTGCCAGTAGTATGGTGGGGAGGGCCCCAGCTTTCTTT.

The chain couples TRBV25-1 to TRBJ1-1; D gene uncertain. V was pared by 3 bases and J by 0 bases, with 8 bases between. The germline V gene encodes CDR1 MGHDK and CDR2 SYGVNS. The CDR3 contains 14 residues. CDR3 region: CASSDLILNTEAFF. DNA of the CDR3: TGTGCCAGCAGTGATCTAATATTGAACACTGAAGCTTTCTTT.

The CDR3 region is CASSPSGETQYF. CDR3 in DNA: TGTGCCAGCTCACCTAGCGGGGAGACCCAGTACTTC. This chain connects TRBV18 to TRBJ2-5; 7 bases line up with TRBD2. The CDR3 length is 12 residues. J was trimmed by 5 bases and V by 3 bases; bases with no gene match: 0. Germline CDR1 reads KGHSH; CDR2 reads LQKENI.

The chain links TRBV2 to TRBJ2-5; D possibly corresponds to TRBD2 (5 bases). Trimming stripped 10 bases from V and 5 bases from J, with 20 bases between. The V gene's germline CDR1 is SNHLY and CDR2 FYNNEI. The CDR3 length is 14 residues. The CDR3 region is CATRHLDPGETQYF. The CDR3 DNA is TGTGCCACGAGGCATTTGGACCCGGGGGAGACCCAGTACTTC.

This chain joins TRBV5-1 and TRBJ2-7, with D tentatively TRBD2 (6 bases). CDR3 length: 16 residues. Germline-derived CDR1 and CDR2 are SGHRS and YFSETQ. V was shortened by 3 bases and J by 0 bases, with 16 bases between the two germline ends. CDR3 nucleotide sequence: TGCGCCAGCAGCTGGGGAGGAAACGTGGCCTCCTACGAGCAGTACTTC. Amino acid sequence: CASSWGGNVASYEQYF.

V is TRBV11-3 and J is TRBJ2-1; D gene ambiguous. V was clipped by 5 bases and J by 6 bases, with 14 bases between them. CDR1 is SGHNT, CDR2 YENEEA, per germline. CDR3 length: 14 amino acids. The CDR3 reads CASSLLASSNEQFF. The CDR3 DNA is TGTGCCAGCAGCCTATTAGCTAGTTCCAATGAGCAGTTCTTC.